The 27 T cell receptor beta chains listed next were all sequenced from one sample in a study of CXCR3-negative and CXCR3-positive naive CD8 T cells. Whole-study results and caveats: More hydrophobic TRB CDR3s were found in CXCR3-positive naive cells than in CXCR3-negative naive cells.

Preparation of TRB cDNA libraries relied on 5' RACE carrying UMI labels. TCRdb reprocessed the 5' RACE reads and stores each CDR3 protein as one record, lacking DNA. The data include some 150,000 distinct CDR3 sequences; the top ten clones carry around 0.28%. The antigens of these receptors remain unknown. The source material was naive CXCR3+ CD8+ T cells from blood. The subset here: CD45RO-CCR7+CD27+CD95- naive CD8+ T cells expressing CXCR3 (TNR3+). These receptors were taken from a human donor in good health. Some clones in this sample may be carry-over from other donors' samples.

The chain is built from TRBV19 and TRBJ2-2; TCRdb names TRBD1, which stays unverified in the absence of DNA. The CDR3 consists of 14 residues. Per the germline V gene, CDR1 is LNHDA and CDR2 is SQIVND (reference sequence). This CDR3 is CASMGQGYTGELFF.

The V gene is TRBV6-5, the J gene TRBJ2-6. Germline CDR1 and CDR2: MNHEY and SVGAGI. The CDR3 totals 14 residues. This chain's CDR3 is CASTQSSGANVLTF.

This chain links TRBV15 with TRBJ1-2; there is no DNA to check the TCRdb D call of TRBD1. CDR3 length: 16 amino acids. Germline values: CDR1 LNHNV, CDR2 YYDKDF (reference sequence). CDR3 sequence: CATSRAPGGANYGYTF. The full variable domain, in which reference TRBV15 and TRBJ1-2 provide the parts outside the CDR3, is DAMVIQNPRYQVTQFGKPVTLSCSQTLNHNVMYWYQQKSSQAPKLLFHYYDKDFNNEADTPDNFQSRRPNTSFCFLDIRSPGLGDTAMYLCATSRAPGGANYGYTFGSGTRLTVV.

This chain uses TRBV5-1 with TRBJ1-4; TCRdb lists TRBD1, though no DNA is available to test this call. CDR3 size: 15 residues. Per the germline V gene, CDR1 is SGHRS and CDR2 is YFSETQ. The CDR3 protein is CASSSWTGGFEKLFF.

J is TRBJ2-2 and V is TRBV10-1; lacking DNA, the TRBD1 call made by TCRdb goes unchecked. The germline gives CDR1 WNHNN, CDR2 SYGVQD (reference sequence). CDR3 length equals 16 residues. CDR3: CASSEGGTVNTGELFF.

The chain combines TRBV29-1 with TRBJ2-1; checking the TCRdb D call of TRBD2 is not possible without DNA. Germline CDR1 SQVTM, CDR2 ANQGSEA. The CDR3 sequence is 13 residues long. CDR3: CSVVAGNYNEQFF.

V usage is TRBV15 and J usage is TRBJ1-1; the D call from TCRdb, TRBD1, cannot be confirmed without DNA. The length of the CDR3 is 17 residues. CDR1 LNHNV and CDR2 YYDKDF come from the germline V gene (reference sequence). CDR3 protein: CATSIDRDSYMNTEAFF. The whole variable domain, remainder taken from reference TRBV15 and TRBJ1-1, is DAMVIQNPRYQVTQFGKPVTLSCSQTLNHNVMYWYQQKSSQAPKLLFHYYDKDFNNEADTPDNFQSRRPNTSFCFLDIRSPGLGDTAMYLCATSIDRDSYMNTEAFFGQGTRLTVV.

The CDR3 is CASGLVPGNSYEQYF. This chain links TRBV7-9 with TRBJ2-7; TCRdb's D call of TRBD1 is untestable without DNA. Germline V lookup: CDR1 SEHNR, CDR2 FQNEAQ (reference sequence). CDR3 size: 15 residues.

The gene calls are TRBV29-1 and TRBJ2-1; no DNA is available, so the TRBD2 call from TCRdb remains unchecked. This CDR3 region has 16 residues. The germline gives CDR1 SQVTM, CDR2 ANQGSEA. CDR3 amino acids: CSVEDIAGARADEQFF.

The V and J genes are TRBV19 and TRBJ2-7; TCRdb returns TRBD1, unconfirmable since there is no DNA. Germline V gene sequence: CDR1 LNHDA, CDR2 SQIVND (reference sequence). CDR3 size: 14 residues. The CDR3 is CASSIRDGIREQYF.

The chain joins TRBV15 to TRBJ2-5; the D call of TRBD1 rests on TCRdb alone, since no DNA is present to check it. Germline loops: CDR1 LNHNV, CDR2 YYDKDF (reference sequence). This CDR3 is built from 14 residues. The CDR3 protein is CATSRGSTVETQYF. Full variable domain (missing parts from reference TRBV15 and TRBJ2-5): DAMVIQNPRYQVTQFGKPVTLSCSQTLNHNVMYWYQQKSSQAPKLLFHYYDKDFNNEADTPDNFQSRRPNTSFCFLDIRSPGLGDTAMYLCATSRGSTVETQYFGPGTRLLVL.

This chain joins TRBV19 and TRBJ1-2. CDR3 size: 12 residues. CDR1 and CDR2 (germline): LNHDA, SQIVND (reference sequence). The CDR3: CASSTEAYGYTF.

The chain is built from TRBV7-9 and TRBJ2-5; the D call of TRBD1 rests on TCRdb alone, since no DNA is present to check it. The CDR3 totals 14 residues. Germline-derived CDR1 and CDR2 are SEHNR and FQNEAQ (reference sequence). CDR3 in amino acids: CASSRDRVLETQYF.

The V call is TRBV30, the J call TRBJ1-1; the TRBD1 assignment by TCRdb is unverifiable without DNA. This CDR3 is 13 amino acids long. Germline CDR1 GTSNPN, CDR2 SVGIG (reference sequence). This CDR3 is CAWGGQGATEAFF.

V and J are TRBV29-1 and TRBJ2-7; as DNA is missing, the TRBD1 call by TCRdb cannot be tested. This CDR3 contains 16 residues. Per germline, CDR1 SQVTM and CDR2 ANQGSEA. The CDR3 is CSVETVQGGLDYEQYF.

Here the CDR3 reads CASSPLDRWGDTEAFF. The genes are TRBV7-9 and TRBJ1-1; checking the TCRdb D call of TRBD1 is not possible without DNA. In germline, CDR1 is SEHNR, CDR2 FQNEAQ (reference sequence). The CDR3 runs to 16 residues.

The chain recombines TRBV20-1 with TRBJ1-6; checking the TCRdb D call of TRBD1 is not possible without DNA. This CDR3 has 14 amino acids. CDR1 is DFQATT and CDR2 is SNEGSKA in the germline V gene (reference sequence). The CDR3 sequence is CSASTGQGRSPLHF.

The chain employs TRBV7-2 and TRBJ2-7; the D gene TCRdb calls, TRBD1, cannot be checked with no DNA. This CDR3 spans 15 amino acids. Germline CDR1 and CDR2: SGHTA and FQGNSA. This CDR3 reads CASSLEPGSRGEQYF.

V gene TRBV6-2 or TRBV6-3 combines with J gene TRBJ2-5. Germline V lookup: CDR1 MNHEY, CDR2 SVGEGT. This CDR3 comprises 14 residues. The chain's CDR3 is CASSYGNLQETQYF.

The V gene is TRBV5-6, the J gene TRBJ2-2. The CDR3 contains 12 residues. Germline V gene sequence: CDR1 SGHDT, CDR2 YYEEEE. The CDR3 here is CASSLEGGELFF. The full variable domain, rest sourced from reference TRBV5-6 and TRBJ2-2, is DAGVTQSPTHLIKTRGQQVTLRCSPKSGHDTVSWYQQALGQGPQFIFQYYEEEERQRGNFPDRFSGHQFPNYSSELNVNALLLGDSALYLCASSLEGGELFFGEGSRLTVL.

The V call is TRBV7-3, the J call TRBJ2-1; lacking DNA, the TRBD2 call made by TCRdb goes unchecked. This CDR3 spans 13 amino acids. Germline V CDR1 and CDR2: SGHTA, FQGTGA. The CDR3 loop reads CASRPPGLNEQFF.

The genes are TRBV4-3 and TRBJ2-5. The CDR3 runs to 16 residues. The germline V gene has CDR1 LGHNA and CDR2 YSLEER. CDR3 amino acids: CASSQGVGTSEETQYF.

This sequence joins TRBV24-1 and TRBJ2-2. This CDR3 has 12 residues. Germline-derived CDR1 and CDR2 are KGHDR and SFDVKD. The CDR3 loop is CATGVGTGELFF.

V is TRBV5-5 and J is TRBJ2-5; checking the TCRdb D call of TRBD2 is not possible without DNA. The V gene's germline CDR1 is SGHKS and CDR2 YYEKEE (reference sequence). The CDR3 length is 15 residues. CDR3: CASSLEGRASETQYF.

CDR3: CASTWTGTAFF. The chain carries TRBV12-3 or TRBV12-4 and TRBJ1-1; with no DNA, the TCRdb D assignment of TRBD1 cannot be verified. The CDR3 spans 11 residues.

This rearrangement joins TRBV11-3 to TRBJ2-5; no DNA is available, so the TRBD1 call from TCRdb remains unchecked. Per germline, CDR1 SGHNT and CDR2 YENEEA. This CDR3 is built from 16 residues. CDR3 protein: CASSLPRRDLKETQYF.

The chain links TRBV4-2 to TRBJ2-1; TCRdb's assignment of TRBD2 cannot be checked, as there is no DNA. CDR1 and CDR2 (germline): LGHNA, YNFKEQ. The CDR3 is made up of 15 amino acids. Here the CDR3 reads CASSQSGASYNEQFF.